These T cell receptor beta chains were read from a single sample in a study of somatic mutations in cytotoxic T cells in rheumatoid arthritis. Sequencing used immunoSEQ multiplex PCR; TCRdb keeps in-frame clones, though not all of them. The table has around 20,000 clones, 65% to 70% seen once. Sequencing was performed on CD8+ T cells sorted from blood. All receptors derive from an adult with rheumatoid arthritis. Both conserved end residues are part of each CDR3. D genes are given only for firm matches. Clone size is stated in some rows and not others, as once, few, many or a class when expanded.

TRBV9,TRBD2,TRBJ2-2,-,CASSFGLAGVTGELFF,TGTGCCAGCAGTTTCGGACTAGCGGGGGTAACCGGGGAGCTGTTTTTT
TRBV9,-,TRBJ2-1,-,CASSLSHNEQFF,TGTGCCAGCAGCCTGTCACACAATGAGCAGTTCTTC
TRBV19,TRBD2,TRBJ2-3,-,CASSWTSGGRDTQYF,TGTGCCAGTTCCTGGACTAGCGGGGGGCGAGATACGCAGTATTTT
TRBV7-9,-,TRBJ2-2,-,CASSTRDSGTGELFF,TGTGCCAGCAGCACGAGGGACAGCGGGACCGGGGAGCTGTTTTTT
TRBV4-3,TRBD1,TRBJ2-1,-,CASSQVTGGNEQFF,TGCGCCAGCAGCCAAGTGACAGGGGGGAATGAGCAGTTCTTC
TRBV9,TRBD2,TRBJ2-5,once,CASSVGGGHQETQYF,TGTGCCAGCAGCGTTGGCGGGGGGCACCAAGAGACCCAGTACTTC
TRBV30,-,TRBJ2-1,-,CAWSVSGRNEQFF,TGTGCCTGGAGTGTATCGGGGCGCAATGAGCAGTTCTTC
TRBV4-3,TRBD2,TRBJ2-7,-,CASSQDMATSGKYEQYF,TGCGCCAGCAGCCAAGATATGGCGACTAGCGGGAAATACGAGCAGTACTTC
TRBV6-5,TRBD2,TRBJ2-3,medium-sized,CASSSREDRTDTQYF,TGTGCCAGCAGTTCTCGGGAGGACCGCACAGATACGCAGTATTTT
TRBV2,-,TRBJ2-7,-,CASSEEGGEYYEQYF,TGTGCCAGCAGTGAAGAAGGCGGGGAGTACTACGAGCAGTACTTC
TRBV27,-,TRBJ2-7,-,CASSVGDSYEQYF,TGTGCCAGTTCCGTTGGGGATTCCTACGAGCAGTACTTC
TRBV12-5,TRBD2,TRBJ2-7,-,CASGLGLAGYEQYF,TGTGCTAGTGGTTTGGGACTAGCTGGCTACGAGCAGTACTTC
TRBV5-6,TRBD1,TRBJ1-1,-,CASSFGQGSDAFF,TGTGCCAGCAGCTTCGGACAGGGATCGGATGCTTTCTTT
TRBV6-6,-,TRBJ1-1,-,CASRLIPGQGNTEAFF,TGTGCCAGCAGATTAATACCAGGGCAGGGGAACACTGAAGCTTTCTTT
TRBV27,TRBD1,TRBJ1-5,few,CASSSTSGGYSNQPQHF,TGTGCCAGCAGCAGTACCTCAGGGGGCTATAGCAATCAGCCCCAGCATTTT
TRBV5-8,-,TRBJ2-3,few,CATRTAYTDTQYF,TGTGCCACTCGGACAGCGTACACAGATACGCAGTATTTT
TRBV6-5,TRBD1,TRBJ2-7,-,CASSYGTGYEQYF,TGTGCCAGCAGTTACGGGACAGGCTACGAGCAGTACTTC
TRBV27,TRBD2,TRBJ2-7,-,CASSFVAGRPYEQYF,TGTGCCAGCAGTTTCGTAGCGGGTAGGCCCTACGAGCAGTACTTC
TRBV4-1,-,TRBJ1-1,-,CASSQDGGFGTTEAFF,TGCGCCAGCAGCCAAGACGGGGGGTTCGGCACGACTGAAGCTTTCTTT
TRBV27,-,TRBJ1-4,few,CASKGGGREKLFF,TGTGCCAGCAAGGGGGGCGGTCGAGAAAAACTGTTTTTT
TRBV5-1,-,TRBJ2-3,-,CASSLADGPPKRDTQYF,TGCGCCAGCAGCTTGGCCGATGGGCCCCCCAAGAGGGATACGCAGTATTTT
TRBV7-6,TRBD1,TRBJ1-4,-,CASSLGQVGTEKLFF,TGTGCCAGCAGCCTGGGACAGGTCGGGACTGAAAAACTGTTTTTT
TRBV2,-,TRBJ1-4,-,CASSEFRRTTNEKLFF,TGTGCCAGCAGTGAATTTCGCAGGACAACTAATGAAAAACTGTTTTTT
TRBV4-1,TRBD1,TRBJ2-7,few,CASSQVGTGPYSYEQYF,TGCGCCAGCAGCCAAGTGGGGACAGGGCCATACTCCTACGAGCAGTACTTC
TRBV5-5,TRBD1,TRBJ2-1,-,CASSHDRDEQFF,TGTGCCAGCAGCCACGACAGGGATGAGCAGTTCTTC
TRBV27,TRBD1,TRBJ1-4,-,CASSLRDRGNEKLFF,TGTGCCAGCAGTCTCCGGGACAGGGGAAATGAAAAACTGTTTTTT
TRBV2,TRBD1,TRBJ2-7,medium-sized,CASLSGQSYEQYF,TGTGCCAGCCTTTCGGGACAGTCCTACGAGCAGTACTTC
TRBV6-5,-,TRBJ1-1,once,CASSYSSGFAFF,TGTGCCAGCAGTTACTCATCCGGGTTTGCTTTCTTT
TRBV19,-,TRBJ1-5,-,CASSIGSLFNQPQHF,TGTGCCAGTAGTATAGGAAGTTTATTCAATCAGCCCCAGCATTTT
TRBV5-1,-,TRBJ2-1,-,CASSLEDYNAEQFF,TGCGCCAGCAGCTTGGAGGACTACAATGCTGAGCAGTTCTTC
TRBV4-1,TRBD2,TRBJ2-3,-,CASSQAETSGADTQYF,TGCGCCAGCAGCCAAGCCGAGACTAGCGGGGCCGATACGCAGTATTTT
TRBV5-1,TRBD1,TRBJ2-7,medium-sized,CASSYTGGNVEQYF,TGCGCCAGCAGCTATACAGGGGGTAATGTCGAGCAGTACTTC
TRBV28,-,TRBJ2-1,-,CASSLTGGSYNEQFF,TGTGCCAGCAGTCTAACCGGGGGCTCCTACAATGAGCAGTTCTTC
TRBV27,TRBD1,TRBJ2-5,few,CASKLGGRETQYF,TGTGCCAGCAAGTTAGGGGGCAGGGAGACCCAGTACTTC
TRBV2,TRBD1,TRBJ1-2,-,CASSGGRGLDGYTF,TGTGCCAGCAGTGGAGGCAGGGGGCTCGATGGCTACACCTTC
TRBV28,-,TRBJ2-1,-,CASRQATNNEQFF,TGTGCCAGCAGACAGGCTACGAACAATGAGCAGTTCTTC
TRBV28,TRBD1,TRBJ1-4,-,CASSFLGQGSEKLFF,TGTGCCAGCAGTTTTTTGGGACAGGGGAGTGAAAAACTGTTTTTT
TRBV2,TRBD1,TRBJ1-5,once,CASSEWTGGGNQPQHF,TGTGCCAGCAGTGAATGGACAGGGGGAGGCAATCAGCCCCAGCATTTT
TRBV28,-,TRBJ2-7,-,CASSGPTEQYF,TGTGCCAGCAGCGGGCCAACCGAGCAGTACTTC
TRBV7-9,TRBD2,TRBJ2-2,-,CASSRGGAPTGELFF,TGTGCCAGCAGCCGCGGGGGGGCCCCCACCGGGGAGCTGTTTTTT
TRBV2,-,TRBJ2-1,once,CASSDLDNEQFF,TGTGCCAGCAGTGATCTGGACAATGAGCAGTTCTTC
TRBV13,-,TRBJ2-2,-,CASSFGLGGTGELFF,TGTGCCAGCAGCTTCGGACTAGGGGGCACCGGGGAGCTGTTTTTT
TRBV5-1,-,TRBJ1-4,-,CASSTRTEPSANEKLFF,TGCGCCAGCAGCACCCGGACAGAACCTAGCGCTAATGAAAAACTGTTTTTT
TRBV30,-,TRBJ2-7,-,CAWSVWGEEQYF,TGTGCCTGGAGTGTATGGGGGGAAGAGCAGTACTTC
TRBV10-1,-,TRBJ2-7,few,CASSEAGIGEQYF,TGCGCCAGCAGTGAGGCAGGGATTGGCGAGCAGTACTTC
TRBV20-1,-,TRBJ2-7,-,CSGSREYEQYF,TGCAGTGGGTCTAGGGAGTACGAGCAGTACTTC
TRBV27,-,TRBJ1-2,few,CASTKMGTDYGYTF,TGTGCCAGCACCAAAATGGGGACGGACTATGGCTACACCTTC
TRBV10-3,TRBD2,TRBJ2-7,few,CAISGPTAGLAGYEQYF,TGTGCCATCAGTGGGCCAACGGCGGGACTAGCGGGCTACGAGCAGTACTTC
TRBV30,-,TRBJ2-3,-,CALDADTQYF,TGTGCCTTAGATGCAGATACGCAGTATTTT
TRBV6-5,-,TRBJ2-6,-,CASGDRAAGANVLTF,TGTGCCAGCGGCGATCGGGCGGCTGGGGCCAACGTCCTGACTTTC
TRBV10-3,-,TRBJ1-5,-,CAIRSTQNQPQHF,TGTGCCATCAGATCGACCCAAAATCAGCCCCAGCATTTT
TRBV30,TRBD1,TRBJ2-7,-,CAWGTGASYEQYF,TGTGCCTGGGGGACAGGGGCCTCCTACGAGCAGTACTTC
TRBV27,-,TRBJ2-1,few,CASSLDNEQFF,TGTGCCAGCAGTTTAGACAATGAGCAGTTCTTC
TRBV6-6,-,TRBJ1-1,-,CASSDSREAEAFF,TGTGCCAGCAGTGACTCGCGGGAGGCTGAAGCTTTCTTT
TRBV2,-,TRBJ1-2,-,CASSLGSGVYGYTF,TGTGCCAGCAGTTTAGGTTCAGGGGTCTATGGCTACACCTTC